Shown below are 14 T cell receptor beta chains from a single sample sequenced in a study of blood T cell repertoires in COVID-19 (dated by TCRdb to 2019 to 2021). The library was built by means of the immunoSEQ multiplex PCR assay. Sourced from immuneACCESS, this table was stored by TCRdb with only in-frame sequences that have V and J called. A share of the clones is absent; for the studies checked, an unresolved V gene accounts for under half, and the remainder has no known explanation. This sample comprises about 260,000 clones, around four fifths of them detected only once. The ten largest clones take up approximately 4.5% of the sample. Sequenced sample: PBMCs or T cells enriched from blood (not recorded which). These receptors were taken from a man aged 25-40 years with acute COVID-19.

The chain joins TRBV19 to TRBJ1-1; no clear D gene. The CDR3 loop spans 12 amino acids. CDR1 LNHDA and CDR2 SQIVND come from the germline V gene (reference sequence). The V gene lost 4 bases and the J gene lost 7 bases, with 10 bases spanning the gap. CDR3: CASSTTTLEAFF. DNA for the CDR3: TGTGCCAGTAGTACGACAACACTTGAAGCTTTCTTT.

The genes are TRBV28 and TRBJ1-1; D is undetermined. This CDR3 contains 14 residues. Germline-derived CDR1 and CDR2 are MDHEN and SYDVKM. The V end was cut by 8 bases, the J end by 3 bases, with 16 bases between. CDR3 DNA sequence: TGTGCCAGCCATTCGAGTGGGAGGGACACTGAAGCTTTCTTT. It yields the protein CASHSSGRDTEAFF.

J is TRBJ1-2 and V is TRBV19; D is possibly TRBD1 (5 bases). Germline CDR1 LNHDA, CDR2 SQIVND (reference sequence). CDR3 length: 17 amino acids. V gave up 6 bases and J gave up 4 bases, with 24 bases separating them. The CDR3 here is CASSLLGGEEGSYGYTF. The CDR3 coding sequence is TGTGCCAGTAGCCTCCTTGGGGGTGAGGAGGGAAGCTATGGCTACACCTTC.

The chain employs TRBV27 and TRBJ1-4; 9 bases line up with TRBD1. The V and J ends lost 3 bases and 6 bases, in that order; junction bases with no gene match: 2. This CDR3 contains 14 residues. Looked up from germline, CDR1 is MNHEY and CDR2 is SMNVEV (reference sequence). In DNA form, the CDR3 reads TGTGCCAGCAGTTTCACAGGGGGCGATGAAAAACTGTTTTTT. Its protein is CASSFTGGDEKLFF.

The J gene is TRBJ1-4, the V gene TRBV3-1 (or the pseudogene TRBV3-2); unclear D gene. Trimming took off 4 bases at V and 11 bases at J, with 11 bases between the two ends. CDR1 LGHDT and CDR2 YNNKEL come from the germline V gene (reference sequence). The CDR3 sequence is 12 residues long. Here the CDR3 reads CASSLAAGKLFF. CDR3 DNA: TGTGCCAGCAGCCTAGCCGCGGGGAAACTGTTTTTT.

The V and J genes are TRBV20-1 and TRBJ1-5; no clear D. The CDR3 is 13 residues long. CDR1 and CDR2 (germline): DFQATT, SNEGSKA (reference sequence). Trimming stripped 3 bases from V and 2 bases from J, with 8 bases between. CDR3 protein: CSASPRGNQPQHF. In nucleotides, the CDR3 is TGCAGTGCTAGTCCGAGGGGCAATCAGCCCCAGCATTTT.

In this sample, this clone turned up once. The V and J genes are TRBV24-1 and TRBJ2-6; unclear D gene. The CDR3 spans 15 residues. The germline V gene encodes CDR1 KGHDR and CDR2 SFDVKD. V dropped 7 bases and J dropped 0 bases, with 9 bases sitting between them. The CDR3 sequence is CATSTRSSGANVLTF. The CDR3 bases are TGTGCCACCAGCACACGTTCCTCTGGGGCCAACGTCCTGACTTTC.

As to this clone: The same CDR3 is also encoded by other DNA sequences in this sample. This chain joins TRBV5-1 and TRBJ2-3; TRBD1 is a possible D gene (6 bases). V lost 1 base to trimming and J lost 3 bases, with 12 bases between them. Germline CDR1 reads SGHRS; CDR2 reads YFSETQ. The CDR3 is made up of 15 amino acids. The CDR3: CASSLRGMGTDTQYF. The CDR3 DNA is TGCGCCAGCAGCTTGAGGGGGATGGGGACAGATACGCAGTATTTT.

The chain carries TRBV5-1 and TRBJ2-3, with D possibly TRBD1 on 6 matching bases. V lost 8 bases, J lost 6 bases, and 19 bases lay in between. The germline gives CDR1 SGHRS, CDR2 YFSETQ. The CDR3 contains 14 residues. CDR3 nucleotide sequence: TGCGCCAGTACCACAGGGCATGCAGCGGATACGCAGTATTTT. It yields the protein CASTTGHAADTQYF.

This clone was seen a few times. The chain uses TRBV7-8 and TRBJ1-6; tentative D call: TRBD1 (5 bases). V shed 5 bases and J shed 12 bases, with 17 bases lying between them. There are 14 residues in the CDR3. CDR1 and CDR2 from the germline V gene are SGHVS and FQNEAQ. The CDR3 is CASSPGTGDRPLHF. Written as DNA, the CDR3 is TGTGCCAGCAGCCCCGGGACGGGAGACCGACCCCTCCACTTT. The full variable domain, completed using reference TRBV7-8 and TRBJ1-6, is GAGVSQSPRYKVAKRGQDVALRCDPISGHVSLFWYQQALGQGPEFLTYFQNEAQLDKSGLPSDRFFAERPEGSVSTLKIQRTQQEDSAVYLCASSPGTGDRPLHFGNGTRLTVT.

The chain joins TRBV4-2 to TRBJ2-2; TRBD2 agrees at 10 bases. V was clipped by 0 bases and J by 5 bases; unmatched bases: 3. CDR3 length equals 16 residues. From germline, CDR1 is LGHNA and CDR2 YNFKEQ. The CDR3 region has the DNA TGTGCCAGCAGCCAAGAGGGACTAGCGAGAACCGGGGAGCTGTTTTTT. This encodes CASSQEGLARTGELFF.

The chain uses TRBV5-6 and TRBJ1-6; tentative D call: TRBD1 (6 bases). CDR3 length: 14 amino acids. Germline assignment: CDR1 SGHDT and CDR2 YYEEEE. Trimming pared 2 bases from V and 7 bases from J, leaving 10 bases between. CDR3 residues: CASSLGQLNSPLHF. The CDR3 nucleotides read TGTGCCAGCAGCTTAGGACAGCTGAATTCACCCCTCCACTTT.

The V call is TRBV3-1 (or the pseudogene TRBV3-2), the J call TRBJ2-5; possible D gene TRBD1, 5 bases. Trimming removed 0 bases at V and 10 bases at J, with 6 bases between. Germline CDR1 LGHDT, CDR2 YNNKEL (reference sequence). The CDR3 is 11 residues long. The CDR3 sequence: CASSQDQGQYF. For the CDR3, the DNA is TGTGCCAGCAGCCAAGATCAGGGCCAGTACTTC.

The chain employs TRBV5-5 and TRBJ2-7; D is unresolved. The V gene lost 2 bases and the J gene lost 0 bases, with 6 bases spanning the gap. The CDR3 loop spans 13 amino acids. CDR1 is SGHKS and CDR2 is YYEKEE in the germline V gene (reference sequence). The CDR3, as DNA: TGTGCCAGCAGCTTCGGTAGCTCCTACGAGCAGTACGTC. It specifies CASSFGSSYEQYV.